This T cell receptor beta chain was recovered during a study of blood T cell repertoires in COVID-19 (dated by TCRdb to 2018 to 2020). At the level of the whole study: Samples from collaborators originated in the United States, Italy and Spain and spanned both the acute and convalescent phases of COVID-19. The material from the prospective study consisted of cDNA or gDNA derived from T cells, B-cell-depleted T cells, or PBMCs. Subjects who had been exposed to COVID-19, were actively infected with it, or had recovered from it provided the deeply sampled blood TCRbeta repertoires that made up the dataset. The repertoires were released in a freely available public database intended as a resource for research on the immune response to SARS-CoV-2. The samples were drawn from the first 160 participants of the ongoing ImmuneRACE study and from over a thousand subjects provided by 6 global collaborators. The sample metadata nearly always contained a de-identified subject ID, COVID-19 status, age in years and sex. HLA class I and class II types, where available, came from metadata supplied by the sample provider rather than from assay-based typing. Study-wide conclusions, independent of this receptor: Clinical and demographic metadata were provided uncurated, with the amount varying by source and participant.

TCRbeta CDR3 regions were amplified from genomic DNA using the immunoSEQ Assay, a bias-controlled multiplex PCR. Per the original workflow: Within the assay, amplification of reference gene primers was used to estimate how many nucleated cells each sample contained. To quantify the absolute abundance of each unique TCRbeta CDR3 rearrangement, sequence reads were collapsed and filtered. For each sample, productive Simpson clonality was calculated as the square root of Simpson's diversity index over productive rearrangements. Imported from immuneACCESS, the table was reduced by TCRdb to in-frame sequences with V and J called. These copies leave out some clones; in studies compared against another copy, an unresolved V gene accounts for under half, and the cause of the remainder is not known. V and J calls and clone size are as listed in that table; D and trimming were resolved from the DNA. The sample table lists around 320,000 clones, approximately 85% of them with a count of one. The top ten clones comprise approximately 7.9% of the sample.

Each collaborating institution followed its own protocols to collect whole blood in K2EDTA tubes. For TCRbeta analysis, collaborator samples were shipped as frozen whole blood, as isolated PBMCs, or as DNA extracted from either sample type. About this clone itself: The specificity of this receptor is unknown. No base-level quality is on record; no much larger clone is a single base apart.

The sequencing sample was made of peripheral blood. This receptor was identified in a human donor in a cohort sampled during active COVID-19.

For the CDR3, the sequence is CASTGQGPSGNTIYF. The nucleotide sequence is given as TGTGCCAGCACGGGACAGGGCCCCTCTGGAAACACCATATATTTT. The chain is assembled from TRBV2 and TRBJ1-3; TRBD1 matches 9 bases in the middle. Per the germline V gene, SNHLY is the CDR1 and FYNNEI is the CDR2. Germline trimming: 7 bases from V, 0 bases from J; junction bases outside gene matches: 4. The cysteine opens and the phenylalanine closes a CDR3 of 15 amino acids. The CDR3 DNA has 45 bases and is translated from base 1.